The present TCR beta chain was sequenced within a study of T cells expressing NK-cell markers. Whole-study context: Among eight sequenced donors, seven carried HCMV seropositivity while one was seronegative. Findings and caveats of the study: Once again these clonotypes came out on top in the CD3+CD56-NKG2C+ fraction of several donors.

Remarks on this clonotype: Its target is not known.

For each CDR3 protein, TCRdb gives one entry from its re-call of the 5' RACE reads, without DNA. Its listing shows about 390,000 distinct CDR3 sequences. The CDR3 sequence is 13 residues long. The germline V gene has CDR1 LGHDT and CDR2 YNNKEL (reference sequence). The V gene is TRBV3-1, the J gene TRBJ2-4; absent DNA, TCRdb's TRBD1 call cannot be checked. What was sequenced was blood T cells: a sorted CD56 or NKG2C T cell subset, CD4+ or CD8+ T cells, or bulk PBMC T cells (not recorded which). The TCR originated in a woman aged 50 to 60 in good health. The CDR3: CATTGGGPNIQYF.